This record covers a single T cell receptor (beta chain). What it binds is unknown. Healthy people donating bone marrow made up the donors. The data stem from a study of cytomegalovirus exposure and HLA in healthy donors. Notes on the study in general: The authors assumed roughly uniform sequencing depth across donors for presence/absence analyses. In a later analysis, HLA-associated beta chains showed higher expansion and lower generation probabilities than comparable chains. As a later analysis revealed, the rate of TCR association differed by HLA locus, with DRB1 most and HLA-C fewest.

V gave up 4 bases and J gave up 3 bases, with 16 bases separating them. This CDR3 is 15 amino acids long. Per the germline V gene, CDR1 is SGHNT and CDR2 is YYREEE (reference sequence). The PCR employed 60 Vbeta primers together with 13 Jbeta primers. Measured with immunoSEQ multiplex PCR; TCRdb has only the in-frame clones, and not every one. The sample consists of 150,000 to 160,000 clones, roughly 80% of them appearing once. This sequence joins TRBV5-4 and TRBJ1-1; possible D gene TRBD1, 5 bases. The sequenced sample consisted of PBMCs. This receptor was identified in a woman aged 50 to 60 in good health and CMV-seropositive. This chain's CDR3 is CASSPDLLRDTEAFF. CDR3 DNA: TGTGCCAGCAGCCCGGACCTCCTCAGGGACACTGAAGCTTTCTTT.